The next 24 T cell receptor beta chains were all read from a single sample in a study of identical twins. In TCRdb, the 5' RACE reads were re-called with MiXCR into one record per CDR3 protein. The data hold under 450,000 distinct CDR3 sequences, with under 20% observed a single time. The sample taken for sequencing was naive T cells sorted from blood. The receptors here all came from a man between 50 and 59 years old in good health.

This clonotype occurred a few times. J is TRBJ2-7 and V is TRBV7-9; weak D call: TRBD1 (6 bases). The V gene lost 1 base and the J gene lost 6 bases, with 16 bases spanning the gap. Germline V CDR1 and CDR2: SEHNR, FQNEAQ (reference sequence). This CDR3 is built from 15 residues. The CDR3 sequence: CASSLEGQRSSEQYF. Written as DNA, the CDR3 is TGTGCCAGCAGCTTAGAAGGACAGAGGTCTTCCGAGCAGTACTTC.

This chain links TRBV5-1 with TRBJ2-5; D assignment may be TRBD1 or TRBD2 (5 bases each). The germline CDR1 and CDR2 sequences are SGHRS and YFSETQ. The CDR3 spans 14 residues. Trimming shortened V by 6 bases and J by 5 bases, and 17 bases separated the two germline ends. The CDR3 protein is CASNKGAGGETQYF. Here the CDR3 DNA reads TGCGCCAGCAATAAAGGGGCCGGCGGGGAGACCCAGTACTTC.

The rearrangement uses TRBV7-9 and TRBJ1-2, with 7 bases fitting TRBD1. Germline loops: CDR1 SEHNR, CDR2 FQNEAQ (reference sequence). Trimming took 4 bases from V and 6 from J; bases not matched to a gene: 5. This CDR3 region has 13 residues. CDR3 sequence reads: CASSSGQAHGYTF. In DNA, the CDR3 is TGTGCCAGCAGCTCTGGACAGGCTCATGGCTACACCTTC.

This chain's CDR3 is CASSFGEPKNIQYF. CDR3 DNA: TGTGCCAGCAGTTTTGGGGAGCCCAAAAACATTCAGTACTTC. V is TRBV12-3 or TRBV12-4 and J is TRBJ2-4, with D perhaps matching TRBD2 (5 bases). The CDR3 spans 14 residues. Trimming shortened V by 3 bases and J by 2 bases, and 8 bases separated the two germline ends.

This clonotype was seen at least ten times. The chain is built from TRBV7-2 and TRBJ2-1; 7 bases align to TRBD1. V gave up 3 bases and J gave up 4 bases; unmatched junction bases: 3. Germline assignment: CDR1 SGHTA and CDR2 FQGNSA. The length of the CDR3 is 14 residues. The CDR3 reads CASSLGTAYNEQFF. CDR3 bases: TGTGCCAGCAGCTTGGGGACAGCATACAATGAGCAGTTCTTC.

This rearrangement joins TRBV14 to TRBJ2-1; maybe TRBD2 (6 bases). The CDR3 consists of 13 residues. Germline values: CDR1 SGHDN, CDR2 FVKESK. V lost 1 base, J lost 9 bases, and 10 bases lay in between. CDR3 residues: CASSQGARGEQFF. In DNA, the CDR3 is TGTGCCAGCAGCCAAGGGGCGCGGGGTGAGCAGTTCTTC.

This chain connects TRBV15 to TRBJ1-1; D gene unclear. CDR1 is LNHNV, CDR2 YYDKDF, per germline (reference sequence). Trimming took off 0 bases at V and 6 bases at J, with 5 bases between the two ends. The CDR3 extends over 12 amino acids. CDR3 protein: CATSRDSPEAFF. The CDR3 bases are TGTGCCACCAGCAGAGATTCCCCTGAAGCTTTCTTT.

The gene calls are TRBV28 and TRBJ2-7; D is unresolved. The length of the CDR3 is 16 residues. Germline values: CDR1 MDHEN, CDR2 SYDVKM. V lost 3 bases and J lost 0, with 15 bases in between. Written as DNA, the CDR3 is TGTGCCAGCAGTTTCTCGCACACCGGCAGCTCCTACGAGCAGTACTTC. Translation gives CASSFSHTGSSYEQYF.

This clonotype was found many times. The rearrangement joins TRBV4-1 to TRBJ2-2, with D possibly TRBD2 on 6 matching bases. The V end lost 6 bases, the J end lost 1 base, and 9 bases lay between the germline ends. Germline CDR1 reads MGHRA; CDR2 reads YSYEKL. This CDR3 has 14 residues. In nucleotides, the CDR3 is TGCGCCAGCAGTAGGGACTGGAACACCGGGGAGCTGTTTTTT. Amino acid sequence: CASSRDWNTGELFF.

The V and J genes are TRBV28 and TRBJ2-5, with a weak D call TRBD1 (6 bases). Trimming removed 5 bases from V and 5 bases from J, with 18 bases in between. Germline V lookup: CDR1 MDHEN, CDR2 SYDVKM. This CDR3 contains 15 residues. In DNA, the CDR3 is TGTGCCAGCAGTCCTGGGGAAGGGGGTCTTGAGACCCAGTACTTC. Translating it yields CASSPGEGGLETQYF.

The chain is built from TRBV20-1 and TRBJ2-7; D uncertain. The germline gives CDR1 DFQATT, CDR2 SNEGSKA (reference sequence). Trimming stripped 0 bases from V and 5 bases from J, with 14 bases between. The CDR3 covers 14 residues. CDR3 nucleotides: TGCAGTGCTAGAGATTATCGCGTCCCCAACGAGCAGTACTTC. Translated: CSARDYRVPNEQYF.

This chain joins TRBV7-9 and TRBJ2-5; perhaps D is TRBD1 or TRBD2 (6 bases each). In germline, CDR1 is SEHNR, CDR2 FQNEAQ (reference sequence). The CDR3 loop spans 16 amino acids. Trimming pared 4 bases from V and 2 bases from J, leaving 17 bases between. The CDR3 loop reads CASSSTRGTKQETQYF. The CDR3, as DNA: TGTGCCAGCAGCTCCACCCGCGGGACAAAGCAAGAGACCCAGTACTTC.

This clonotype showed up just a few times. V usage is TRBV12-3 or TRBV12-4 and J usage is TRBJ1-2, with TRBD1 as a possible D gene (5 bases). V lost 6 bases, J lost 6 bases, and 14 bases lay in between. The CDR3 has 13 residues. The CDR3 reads CASRPSTGDGYTF. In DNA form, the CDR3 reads TGTGCCAGCAGACCGTCTACGGGGGATGGCTACACCTTC.

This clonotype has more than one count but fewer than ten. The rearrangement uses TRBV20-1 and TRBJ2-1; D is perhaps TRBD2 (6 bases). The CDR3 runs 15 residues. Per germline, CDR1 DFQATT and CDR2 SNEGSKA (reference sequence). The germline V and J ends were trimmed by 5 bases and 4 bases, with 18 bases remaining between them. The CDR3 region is CSAADTTGGYNEQFF. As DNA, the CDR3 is TGCAGTGCTGCGGACACTACCGGGGGTTACAATGAGCAGTTCTTC.

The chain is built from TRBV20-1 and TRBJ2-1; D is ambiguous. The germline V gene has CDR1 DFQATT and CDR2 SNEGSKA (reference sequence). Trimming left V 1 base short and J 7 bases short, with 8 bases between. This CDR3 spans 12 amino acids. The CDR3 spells CSARGGRNEQFF. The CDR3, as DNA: TGCAGTGCTAGAGGAGGCAGAAATGAGCAGTTCTTC.

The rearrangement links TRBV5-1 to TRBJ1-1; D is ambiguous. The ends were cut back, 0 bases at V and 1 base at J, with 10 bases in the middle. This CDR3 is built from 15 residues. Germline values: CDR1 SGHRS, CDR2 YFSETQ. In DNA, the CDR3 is TGCGCCAGCAGCTTGGAAGGTCTACGGAACACTGAAGCTTTCTTT. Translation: CASSLEGLRNTEAFF.

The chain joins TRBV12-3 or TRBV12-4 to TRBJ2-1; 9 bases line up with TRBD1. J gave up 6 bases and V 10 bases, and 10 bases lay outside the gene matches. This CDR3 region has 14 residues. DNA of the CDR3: TGTGCCACCTCCGGGACAGGGCCGCGCAATGAGCAGTTCTTC. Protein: CATSGTGPRNEQFF.

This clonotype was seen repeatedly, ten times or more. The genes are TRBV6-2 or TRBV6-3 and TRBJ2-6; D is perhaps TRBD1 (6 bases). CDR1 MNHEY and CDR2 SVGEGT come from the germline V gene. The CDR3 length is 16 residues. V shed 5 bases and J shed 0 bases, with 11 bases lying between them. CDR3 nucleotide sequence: TGTGCCAGCAGTGAACGGACAGTCTCTGGGGCCAACGTCCTGACTTTC. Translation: CASSERTVSGANVLTF.

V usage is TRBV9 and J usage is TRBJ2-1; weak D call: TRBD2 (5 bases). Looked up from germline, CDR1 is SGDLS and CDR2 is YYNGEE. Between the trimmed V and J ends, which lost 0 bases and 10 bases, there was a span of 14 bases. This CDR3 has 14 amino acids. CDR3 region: CASSVGSGYSEQFF. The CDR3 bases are TGTGCCAGCAGCGTAGGGTCGGGGTATTCCGAGCAGTTCTTC.

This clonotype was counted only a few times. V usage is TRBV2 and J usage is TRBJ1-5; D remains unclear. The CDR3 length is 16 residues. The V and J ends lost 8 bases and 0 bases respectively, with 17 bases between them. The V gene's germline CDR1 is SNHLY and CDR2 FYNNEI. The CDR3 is CASSMGGGYSNQPQHF. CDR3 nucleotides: TGTGCCAGCTCCATGGGAGGAGGGTATAGCAATCAGCCCCAGCATTTT.

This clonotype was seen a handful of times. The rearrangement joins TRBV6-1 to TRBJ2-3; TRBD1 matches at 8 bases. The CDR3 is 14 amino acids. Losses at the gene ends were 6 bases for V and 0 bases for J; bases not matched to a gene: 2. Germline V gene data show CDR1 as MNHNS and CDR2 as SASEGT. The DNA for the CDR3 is TGTGCCAGCAGACGGGACAGGAGCACAGATACGCAGTATTTT. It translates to CASRRDRSTDTQYF.

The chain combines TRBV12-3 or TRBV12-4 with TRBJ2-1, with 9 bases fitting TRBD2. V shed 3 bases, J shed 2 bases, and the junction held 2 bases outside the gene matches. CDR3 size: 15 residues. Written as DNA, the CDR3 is TGTGCCAGCAGTTTTGGCGGGGGGGCCTACAATGAGCAGTTCTTC. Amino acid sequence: CASSFGGGAYNEQFF.

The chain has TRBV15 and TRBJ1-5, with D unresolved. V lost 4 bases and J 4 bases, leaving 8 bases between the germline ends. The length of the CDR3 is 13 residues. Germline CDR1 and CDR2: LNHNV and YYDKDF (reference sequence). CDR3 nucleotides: TGTGCCACCAGCATAGGTGGGAATCAGCCCCAGCATTTT. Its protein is CATSIGGNQPQHF.

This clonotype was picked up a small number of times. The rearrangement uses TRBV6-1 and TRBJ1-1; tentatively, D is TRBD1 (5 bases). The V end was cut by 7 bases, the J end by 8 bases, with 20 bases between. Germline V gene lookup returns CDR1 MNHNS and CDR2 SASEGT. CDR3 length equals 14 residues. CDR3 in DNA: TGTGCCAGCAATACGGTTCGGCAGGGCGAGGAAGCTTTCTTT. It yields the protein CASNTVRQGEEAFF.